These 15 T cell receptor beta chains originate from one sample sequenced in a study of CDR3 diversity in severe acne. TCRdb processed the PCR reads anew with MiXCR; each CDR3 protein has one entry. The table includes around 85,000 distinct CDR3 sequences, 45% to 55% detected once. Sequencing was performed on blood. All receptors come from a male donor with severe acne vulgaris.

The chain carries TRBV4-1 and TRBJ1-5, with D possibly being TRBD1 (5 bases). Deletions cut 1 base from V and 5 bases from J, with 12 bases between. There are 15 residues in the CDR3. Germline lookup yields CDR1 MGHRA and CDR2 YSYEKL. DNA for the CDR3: TGCGCCAGCAGCCAAGGGGTCAGGGCGGATCAGCCCCAGCATTTT. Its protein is CASSQGVRADQPQHF.

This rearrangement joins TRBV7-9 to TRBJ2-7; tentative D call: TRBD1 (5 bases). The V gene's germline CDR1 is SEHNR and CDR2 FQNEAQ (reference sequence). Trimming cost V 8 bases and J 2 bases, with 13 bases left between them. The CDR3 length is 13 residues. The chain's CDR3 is CASQGSPAYEQYF. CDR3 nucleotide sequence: TGTGCCAGCCAGGGCAGCCCCGCCTACGAGCAGTACTTC.

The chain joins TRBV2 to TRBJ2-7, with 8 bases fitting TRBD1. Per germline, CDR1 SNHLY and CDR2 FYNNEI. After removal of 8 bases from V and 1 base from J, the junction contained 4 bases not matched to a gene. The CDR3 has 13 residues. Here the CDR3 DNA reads TGTGCCAGCCGGGACAGGCTATCCTACGAGCAGTACTTC. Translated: CASRDRLSYEQYF.

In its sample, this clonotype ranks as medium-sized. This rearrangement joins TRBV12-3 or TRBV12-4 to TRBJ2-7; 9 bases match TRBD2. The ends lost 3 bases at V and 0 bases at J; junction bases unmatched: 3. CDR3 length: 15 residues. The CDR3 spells CASSLGGRASYEQYF. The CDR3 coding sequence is TGTGCCAGCAGTTTGGGCGGGAGGGCCTCCTACGAGCAGTACTTC.

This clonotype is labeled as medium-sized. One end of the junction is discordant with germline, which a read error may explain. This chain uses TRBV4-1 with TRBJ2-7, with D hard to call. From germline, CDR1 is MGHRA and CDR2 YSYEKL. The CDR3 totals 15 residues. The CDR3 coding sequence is TGCGCCAGCACCCCATCTTACACCGAAGCCTACGAACAGTACTTC. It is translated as CASTPSYTEAYEQYF.

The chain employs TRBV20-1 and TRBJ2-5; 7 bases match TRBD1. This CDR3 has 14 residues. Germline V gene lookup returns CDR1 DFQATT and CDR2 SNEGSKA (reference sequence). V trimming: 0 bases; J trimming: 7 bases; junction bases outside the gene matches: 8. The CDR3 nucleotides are TGCAGTGCTAGAGATAGACAGGGATGGGGGACCCAGTACTTC. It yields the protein CSARDRQGWGTQYF.

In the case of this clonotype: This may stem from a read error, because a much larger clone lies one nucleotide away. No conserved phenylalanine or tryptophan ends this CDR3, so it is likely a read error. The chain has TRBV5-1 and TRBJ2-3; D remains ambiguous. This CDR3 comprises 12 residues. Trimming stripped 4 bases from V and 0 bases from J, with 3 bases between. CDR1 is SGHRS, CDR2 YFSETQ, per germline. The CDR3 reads CASSISTDTQYL. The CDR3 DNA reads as TGCGCCAGCAGCATTAGCACAGATACGCAGTATCTT.

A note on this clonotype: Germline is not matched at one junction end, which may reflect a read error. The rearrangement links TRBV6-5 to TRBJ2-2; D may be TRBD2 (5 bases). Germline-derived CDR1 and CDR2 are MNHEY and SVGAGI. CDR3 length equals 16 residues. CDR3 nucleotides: TGTGCCGGCAGTTACTCGAGGCGGGCGAACATCGGGGAGCTGTTTTTT. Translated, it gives CAGSYSRRANIGELFF.

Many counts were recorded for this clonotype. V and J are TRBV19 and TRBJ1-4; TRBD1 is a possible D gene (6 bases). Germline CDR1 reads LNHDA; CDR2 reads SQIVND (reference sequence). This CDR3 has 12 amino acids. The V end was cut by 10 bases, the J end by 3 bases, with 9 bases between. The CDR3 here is CATQGSNEKLFF. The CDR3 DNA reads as TGTGCCACACAGGGTTCTAATGAAAAACTGTTTTTT.

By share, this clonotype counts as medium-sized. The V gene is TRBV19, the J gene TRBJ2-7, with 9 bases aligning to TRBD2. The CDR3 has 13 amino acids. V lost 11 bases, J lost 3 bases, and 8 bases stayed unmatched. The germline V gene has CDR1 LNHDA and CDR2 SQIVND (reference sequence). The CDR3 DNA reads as TGTGCCTCCCAGAGCGGGAGGAGCTACGAGCAGTACTTC. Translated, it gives CASQSGRSYEQYF.

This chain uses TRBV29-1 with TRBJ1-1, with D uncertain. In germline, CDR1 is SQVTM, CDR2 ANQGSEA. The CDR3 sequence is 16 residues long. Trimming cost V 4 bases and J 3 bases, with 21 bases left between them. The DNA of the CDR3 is TGCAGCGTTGTCCCCCTTGGAGAACGGCGGGACACTGAAGCTTTCTTT. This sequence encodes CSVVPLGERRDTEAFF.

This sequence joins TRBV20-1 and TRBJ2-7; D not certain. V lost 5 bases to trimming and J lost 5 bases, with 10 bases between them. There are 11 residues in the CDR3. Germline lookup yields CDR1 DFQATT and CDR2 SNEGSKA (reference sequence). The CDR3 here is CSAAPRNEQYF. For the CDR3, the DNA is TGCAGTGCTGCCCCTAGAAACGAGCAGTACTTC.

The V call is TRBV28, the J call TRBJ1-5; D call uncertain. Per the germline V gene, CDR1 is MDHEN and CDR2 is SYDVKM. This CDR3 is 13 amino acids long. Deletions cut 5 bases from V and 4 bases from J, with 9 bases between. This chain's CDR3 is CASSPWVNQPQHF. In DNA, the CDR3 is TGTGCCAGCAGTCCATGGGTAAATCAGCCCCAGCATTTT.

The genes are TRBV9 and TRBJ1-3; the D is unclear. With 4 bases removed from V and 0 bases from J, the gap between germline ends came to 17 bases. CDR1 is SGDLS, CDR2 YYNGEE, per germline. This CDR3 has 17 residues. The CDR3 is CASSTRPGWSSGNTIYF. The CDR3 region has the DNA TGTGCCAGCAGCACTCGTCCAGGATGGAGCTCTGGAAACACCATATATTTT. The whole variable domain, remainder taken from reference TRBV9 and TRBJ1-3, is DSGVTQTPKHLITATGQRVTLRCSPRSGDLSVYWYQQSLDQGLQFLIQYYNGEERAKGNILERFSAQQFPDLHSELNLSSLELGDSALYFCASSTRPGWSSGNTIYFGEGSWLTVV.

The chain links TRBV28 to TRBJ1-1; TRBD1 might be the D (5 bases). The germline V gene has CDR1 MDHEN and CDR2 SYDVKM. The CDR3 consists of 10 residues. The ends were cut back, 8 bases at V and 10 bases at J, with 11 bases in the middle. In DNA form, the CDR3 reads TGTGCCAGCCTAGACGGGGGAGCTTTCTTT. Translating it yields CASLDGGAFF.